In its sample, the clone carrying this TCR beta chain was seen many times. Its matching antigen is unknown. The observed sequence ends 3 residues before the CDR3 terminus, with the missing tail filled in from the germline J gene. Germline CDR1 is SGHRS and CDR2 is YFSETQ. V shed 4 bases, J shed 0 bases, and the junction held 6 bases outside the gene matches. CDR3 length: 16 residues. Generated by immunoSEQ multiplex PCR, the TCRdb table keeps only in-frame clones and is missing some. The sample is made up of more than 30,000 clones, none counted only once. This sample was included in a study of T cell clonality in common variable immunodeficiency. Study-level results: Fewer deletions and N-nucleotide insertions were reportedly seen in common variable immunodeficiency TCR beta sequences.

This chain joins TRBV5-1 and TRBJ2-2; 7 nucleotides match TRBD1. Sequenced input: peripheral blood mononuclear cells. The source of this sequence is a human donor with common variable immunodeficiency. The CDR3 sequence is CASSLLQGTNTGELFF. The sequenced CDR3 bases are TGCGCCAGCAGCCTCTTACAGGGGACGAACACCGGGGAG.